Listed here are 22 T cell receptor beta chains from one sample, sequenced in a study of CD8 T cell repertoires and HIV-1 epitope variants. The data were produced by immunoSEQ multiplex PCR, yet TCRdb's version contains in-frame clones alone and is incomplete. The sample records about 5,200 clones, 65% to 75% being singletons. Their recognized antigens are unknown. Sequencing was done on a sample of cultured CD8+ T cells derived from PBMCs. These receptors were taken from a male donor with HIV.

This clone was counted a single time. V and J are TRBV6-5 and TRBJ2-3, with D possibly being TRBD2 (5 bases). Germline CDR1 reads MNHEY; CDR2 reads SVGAGI. The ends were cut back, 2 bases at V and 2 bases at J, with 11 bases in the middle. This CDR3 contains 15 residues. This CDR3 reads CASSYTLADTDTQYF. The CDR3 region has the DNA TGTGCCAGCAGTTACACTCTAGCCGACACAGATACGCAGTATTTT.

The chain recombines TRBV6-5 with TRBJ2-7; no firm D call. Trimming removed 8 bases from V and 2 bases from J, with 19 bases in between. There are 15 residues in the CDR3. Germline assignment: CDR1 MNHEY and CDR2 SVGAGI. The CDR3 DNA sequence: TGTGCCAGCTGCTCCGGGCCCTACGGCCCCTACGAGCAGTACTTC. Protein product: CASCSGPYGPYEQYF.

This clone was picked up a small number of times. The chain combines TRBV28 with TRBJ2-7, with a weak D call TRBD2 (6 bases). Between the trimmed V and J ends, which lost 5 bases and 4 bases, there was a span of 12 bases. The CDR3 consists of 13 residues. Germline lookup yields CDR1 MDHEN and CDR2 SYDVKM. This chain's CDR3 is CASSPTLAYEQYF. CDR3 coding DNA: TGTGCCAGCAGTCCCACACTAGCTTACGAGCAGTACTTC. Based on the CDR3 plus reference TRBV28 and TRBJ2-7, the full variable domain is DVKVTQSSRYLVKRTGEKVFLECVQDMDHENMFWYRQDPGLGLRLIYFSYDVKMKEKGDIPEGYSVSREKKERFSLILESASTNQTSMYLCASSPTLAYEQYFGPGTRLTVT.

This sequence joins TRBV28 and TRBJ2-3, with 8 nucleotides matching TRBD1. CDR1 MDHEN and CDR2 SYDVKM come from the germline V gene. This CDR3 region has 16 residues. J lost 6 bases, V lost 8 bases, and 16 bases had no gene match. In nucleotides, the CDR3 is TGTGCCAGCGACCCTCGGTCAGGGGGCGATTGGGATACGCAGTATTTT. Translating gives CASDPRSGGDWDTQYF.

V usage is TRBV4-1 and J usage is TRBJ2-7; tentatively, D is TRBD1 (5 bases). CDR3 size: 15 residues. From germline, CDR1 is MGHRA and CDR2 YSYEKL. V was clipped by 1 base and J by 4 bases, with 14 bases between them. CDR3 in amino acids: CASSQGYDSFYEQYF. The DNA for the CDR3 is TGCGCCAGCAGCCAAGGGTATGACAGTTTTTACGAGCAGTACTTC.

The V and J genes are TRBV6-5 and TRBJ2-7; D may be TRBD1 (6 bases). This CDR3 spans 16 amino acids. V gave up 3 bases and J gave up 6 bases, with 21 bases separating them. Germline CDR1 reads MNHEY; CDR2 reads SVGAGI. The CDR3 reads CASSYYLPGHLSEQYF. The CDR3 nucleotides are TGTGCCAGCAGTTATTACTTACCGGGACATCTATCCGAGCAGTACTTC.

This clone was recorded once. V and J are TRBV15 and TRBJ1-5; 8 positions match TRBD1. This CDR3 region has 15 residues. The V segment lost 0 bases and the J segment 7 bases; nucleotides outside the gene matches: 5. Germline loops: CDR1 LNHNV, CDR2 YYDKDF (reference sequence). This CDR3 reads CATSRDFTGGQPQHF. The DNA for the CDR3 is TGTGCCACCAGCAGAGATTTTACAGGGGGACAGCCCCAGCATTTT.

J is TRBJ2-5 and V is TRBV7-9; no firm D call. Germline V gene sequence: CDR1 SEHNR, CDR2 FQNEAQ (reference sequence). The CDR3 contains 13 residues. Trimming removed 5 bases from V and 2 bases from J, with 9 bases in between. The CDR3, as DNA: TGTGCCAGCAGCCCCCACAGTCAAGAGACCCAGTACTTC. This translates into CASSPHSQETQYF.

The V gene is TRBV7-8, the J gene TRBJ1-1, with a weak D call TRBD1 (5 bases). Trimming cost V 1 base and J 3 bases, with 12 bases left between them. The CDR3 has 15 residues. Per germline, CDR1 SGHVS and CDR2 FQNEAQ. The CDR3: CASSLEAGMDTEAFF. The CDR3 bases are TGTGCCAGCAGCTTAGAGGCAGGGATGGACACTGAAGCTTTCTTT. The whole variable domain, filled in from reference TRBV7-8 and TRBJ1-1, reads GAGVSQSPRYKVAKRGQDVALRCDPISGHVSLFWYQQALGQGPEFLTYFQNEAQLDKSGLPSDRFFAERPEGSVSTLKIQRTQQEDSAVYLCASSLEAGMDTEAFFGQGTRLTVV.

The chain combines TRBV4-3 with TRBJ2-7, with 8 bases matching TRBD1. This CDR3 region has 13 residues. The V segment lost 4 bases and the J segment 6 bases; nucleotides outside the gene matches: 5. CDR1 is LGHNA, CDR2 YSLEER, per germline. CDR3 in amino acids: CASSPRTGFEQYF. Written as DNA, the CDR3 is TGCGCCAGCAGCCCGCGGACAGGGTTCGAGCAGTACTTC.

J is TRBJ2-1 and V is TRBV27; no firm D call. CDR1 and CDR2 from the germline V gene are MNHEY and SMNVEV (reference sequence). V was cut by 2 bases and J by 10 bases, with 9 bases left in between. The CDR3 is 12 amino acids. The CDR3 bases are TGTGCCAGCAGTTTACCCTTGGGGGAGCAGTTCTTC. Translated: CASSLPLGEQFF.

This rearrangement joins TRBV27 to TRBJ2-1; TRBD1 matches at 7 bases. The ends lost 5 bases at V and 2 bases at J; junction bases unmatched: 9. The CDR3 extends over 16 amino acids. Germline V lookup: CDR1 MNHEY, CDR2 SMNVEV (reference sequence). The CDR3 reads CASSILGTVPYNEQFF. CDR3 DNA: TGTGCCAGCAGTATTCTCGGGACAGTGCCCTACAATGAGCAGTTCTTC.

J is TRBJ2-5 and V is TRBV5-4, with unresolved D. V lost 4 bases and J lost 1, with 14 bases in between. CDR3 length equals 15 residues. From germline, CDR1 is SGHNT and CDR2 YYREEE (reference sequence). CDR3 sequence reads: CASSPSWVSQETQYF. The CDR3 DNA sequence: TGTGCCAGCAGCCCGTCATGGGTGTCCCAAGAGACCCAGTACTTC.

This clone is large. The V call is TRBV10-3, the J call TRBJ2-7; a possible D gene is TRBD2 (6 bases). V was cut by 10 bases and J by 4 bases, with 17 bases left in between. This CDR3 is 13 amino acids long. The V gene's germline CDR1 is ENHRY and CDR2 SYGVKD. The CDR3 coding sequence is TGTGCCACCCTAGGGGACTCTACTTACGAGCAGTACTTC. Protein sequence: CATLGDSTYEQYF.

The chain uses TRBV4-2 and TRBJ1-1, with 9 bases matching TRBD1. This CDR3 has 15 amino acids. The V segment lost 4 bases and the J segment 1 base; nucleotides outside the gene matches: 4. Germline values: CDR1 LGHNA, CDR2 YNFKEQ. CDR3 bases: TGTGCCAGCAGCCTAACGGGACAGGGGAACACTGAAGCTTTCTTT. Encoded protein: CASSLTGQGNTEAFF.

In this sample, this clone is medium-sized. The chain couples TRBV4-2 to TRBJ2-7; D may be TRBD1 or TRBD2 (5 bases each). Germline CDR1 reads LGHNA; CDR2 reads YNFKEQ. The CDR3 consists of 14 residues. The germline V and J ends were trimmed by 4 bases and 5 bases, with 15 bases remaining between them. The CDR3 nucleotides are TGTGCCAGCAGCCCTACAGGCGGGCGGGACGAGCAGTACTTC. It specifies CASSPTGGRDEQYF.

The chain uses TRBV9 and TRBJ1-2; D is unclear. V was clipped by 3 bases and J by 0 bases, with 9 bases between them. The CDR3 runs to 14 residues. Per germline, CDR1 SGDLS and CDR2 YYNGEE. The CDR3 loop is CASSARSTNYGYTF. In nucleotides, the CDR3 is TGTGCCAGCAGCGCTCGGAGTACTAACTATGGCTACACCTTC.

This clone was recorded only once. CDR3 protein: CASSIDRSGAAPVIAKNIQYF. The CDR3 DNA follows: TGTGCCAGTAGTATAGATCGATCAGGGGCTGCACCTGTGATAGCCAAAAACATTCAGTACTTC. This sequence joins TRBV19 and TRBJ2-4, with TRBD1 as a possible D gene (6 bases). Between the trimmed V and J ends, which lost 0 bases and 0 bases, there was a span of 24 bases. This CDR3 has 21 amino acids. Germline CDR1 is LNHDA and CDR2 is SQIVND (reference sequence).

This chain uses TRBV27 with TRBJ2-1; D gene uncertain. CDR1 and CDR2 from the germline V gene are MNHEY and SMNVEV (reference sequence). V gave up 3 bases and J gave up 4 bases, with 7 bases separating them. The CDR3 runs to 13 residues. The CDR3 region is CASSFSEYNEQFF. The CDR3 nucleotides are TGTGCCAGCAGTTTTTCAGAGTACAATGAGCAGTTCTTC.

The V gene is TRBV27, the J gene TRBJ2-1; 9 bases fit TRBD2. J was trimmed by 9 bases and V by 2 bases; bases with no gene match: 5. Per germline, CDR1 MNHEY and CDR2 SMNVEV (reference sequence). This CDR3 is built from 14 residues. CDR3 in DNA: TGTGCCAGCAGTTTAGGTCTAGCGGGAAGTGAGCAGTTCTTC. Its translation is CASSLGLAGSEQFF.

This chain links TRBV28 with TRBJ2-7; 9 nucleotides align to TRBD1. CDR1 is MDHEN, CDR2 SYDVKM, per germline. V was clipped by 6 bases and J by 3 bases; unmatched bases: 9. The CDR3 consists of 15 residues. DNA for the CDR3: TGTGCCAGCAGAATTATCACGGGACAGGGCTACGAGCAGTACTTC. Protein sequence: CASRIITGQGYEQYF.

The table lists this clone with a count of one. The chain couples TRBV5-5 to TRBJ1-4; 7 bases align to TRBD1. Losses at the gene ends were 4 bases for V and 4 bases for J; bases not matched to a gene: 7. The CDR3 contains 15 residues. From germline, CDR1 is SGHKS and CDR2 YYEKEE (reference sequence). Written as DNA, the CDR3 is TGTGCCAGCAGCAACCGGGACAGCGGTAATGAAAAACTGTTTTTT. Encoded protein: CASSNRDSGNEKLFF.